This T cell receptor beta chain stems from a study of cytomegalovirus exposure and HLA in healthy donors. This CDR3 region has 14 residues. Germline V gene data show CDR1 as SGHRS and CDR2 as YFSETQ. Trimming cost V 4 bases and J 7 bases, with 18 bases left between them. The PCR was carried out with 60 Vbeta primers and 13 Jbeta primers. The assay was immunoSEQ multiplex PCR, and TCRdb's table has in-frame clones only and misses some. The sample contains about 150,000 clones, 75% of which appear only once. This clone was found once. The chain recombines TRBV5-1 with TRBJ2-7; a weak D match, TRBD2 (5 bases). Input material: PBMCs. The source of this sequence is a young man in good health and CMV-seronegative. The CDR3 spells CASSPALAQREQYF. The CDR3 DNA reads TGCGCCAGCAGCCCGGCCCTAGCTCAGAGGGAGCAGTACTTC.